Below, 10 T cell receptor beta chains from the same sample are listed, as sequenced in a study of blood T cell repertoires in COVID-19. Measured with immunoSEQ multiplex PCR; TCRdb has only the in-frame clones, and not every one. The sample yields about 120,000 clones, 85% to 90% seen once. The source material was peripheral blood. Source of these receptors: a man between 65 and 85 years old with active or convalescent COVID-19.

The chain links TRBV21-1 to TRBJ1-1; the table names TRBD1, a call not compared with the DNA. TRBV21-1 is assigned pseudogene status. The CDR3 runs 13 residues. The CDR3, as DNA: TGTGCCAGCAGGTGGGACACCGACACTGAAGCTTTCTTT. Encoded protein: CASRWDTDTEAFF.

This sequence joins TRBV6-6 and TRBJ2-7; D possibly corresponds to TRBD2 (7 bases). CDR3 length: 13 amino acids. V dropped 7 bases and J dropped 0 bases, with 10 bases sitting between them. CDR1 MNHNY and CDR2 SVGAGI come from the germline V gene (reference sequence). In DNA form, the CDR3 reads TGTGCCAGCAAGGGGGGGAGCTCCTACGAGCAGTACTTC. Translating gives CASKGGSSYEQYF.

J is TRBJ2-3 and V is TRBV10-2; maybe TRBD2 (6 bases). CDR1 and CDR2 (germline): WSHSY, SAAADI. V was clipped by 3 bases and J by 0 bases, with 7 bases between them. The CDR3 consists of 14 residues. Here the CDR3 DNA reads TGCGCCAGCAGTGATCTAGCGAGCACAGATACGCAGTATTTT. Its protein is CASSDLASTDTQYF.

The chain recombines TRBV28 with TRBJ1-6; 7 bases match TRBD1. J was trimmed by 7 bases and V by 10 bases; bases with no gene match: 7. Germline loops: CDR1 MDHEN, CDR2 SYDVKM. The CDR3 spans 13 residues. The CDR3 loop reads CATRGTVNSPLHF. For the CDR3, the DNA is TGTGCCACCAGGGGGACTGTAAATTCACCCCTCCACTTT.

The chain carries TRBV11-3 and TRBJ2-1; D might be TRBD1 (6 bases). V shed 5 bases and J shed 3 bases, with 14 bases lying between them. Germline V CDR1 and CDR2: SGHNT, YENEEA. The CDR3 runs to 15 residues. The CDR3 sequence: CASSQGLGGYNEQFF. The DNA of the CDR3 is TGTGCCAGCAGCCAAGGGTTAGGGGGCTACAATGAGCAGTTCTTC.

This sequence joins TRBV3-1 (or the pseudogene TRBV3-2) and TRBJ2-4; D gene ambiguous. Between the trimmed V and J ends, which lost 6 bases and 2 bases, there was a span of 8 bases. The CDR3 runs to 13 residues. CDR1 and CDR2 from the germline V gene are LGHDT and YNNKEL (reference sequence). The CDR3 is CASSRSPKNIQYF. CDR3 coding DNA: TGTGCCAGCAGTCGGAGTCCCAAAAACATTCAGTACTTC.

The chain combines TRBV21-1 with TRBJ2-1; the D call in the table, TRBD2, was not verified against the DNA. TRBV21-1 is shown as a pseudogene. This CDR3 contains 17 residues. This CDR3 reads CASSTGRTSGGYNEQFF. The CDR3 DNA reads TGTGCCAGCAGCACCGGTCGGACTAGCGGGGGCTACAATGAGCAGTTCTTC.

The V gene is TRBV19, the J gene TRBJ1-2, with a weak D call TRBD1 (6 bases). Germline V CDR1 and CDR2: LNHDA, SQIVND (reference sequence). The length of the CDR3 is 15 residues. V lost 11 bases and J 7 bases, leaving 26 bases between the germline ends. The CDR3 sequence is CAAGAGTSVVGGYTF. CDR3 DNA: TGTGCCGCAGGAGCGGGGACATCGGTGGTGGGTGGCTACACCTTC.

The rearrangement links TRBV29-1 to TRBJ2-1; D remains ambiguous. This CDR3 has 10 residues. CDR1 and CDR2 (germline): SQVTM, ANQGSEA. V dropped 3 bases and J dropped 7 bases, with 4 bases sitting between them. The CDR3 reads CSVDLNEQFF. As DNA, the CDR3 is TGCAGCGTTGACTTGAATGAGCAGTTCTTC.

This clone came up once. This chain uses TRBV5-8 with TRBJ1-2; a possible D gene is TRBD1 (5 bases). The V gene's germline CDR1 is SGHTS and CDR2 YDEGEE. The CDR3 runs to 15 residues. The V end lost 0 bases, the J end lost 5 bases, and 14 bases lay between the germline ends. DNA for the CDR3: TGTGCCAGCAGCTTGGCCGGAGCAGGGTCTTATGGCTACACCTTC. Its translation: CASSLAGAGSYGYTF.